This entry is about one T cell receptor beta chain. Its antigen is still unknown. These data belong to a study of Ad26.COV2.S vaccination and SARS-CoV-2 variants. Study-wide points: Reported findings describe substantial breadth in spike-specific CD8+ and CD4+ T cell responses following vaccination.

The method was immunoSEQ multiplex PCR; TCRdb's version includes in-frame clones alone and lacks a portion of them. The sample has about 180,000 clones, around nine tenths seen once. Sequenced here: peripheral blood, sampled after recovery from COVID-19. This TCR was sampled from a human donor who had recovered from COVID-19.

CDR3 region: CASKLAGEGGELFF. The CDR3 bases are TGTGCCAGCAAACTAGCGGGAGAGGGCGGGGAGCTGTTTTTT. V gene TRBV2 combines with J gene TRBJ2-2, with 11 bases that match TRBD2. There are 14 residues in the CDR3. CDR1 is SNHLY and CDR2 is FYNNEI in the germline V gene. V lost 7 bases and J lost 7; bases outside the gene matches: 5.